The table lists the clone carrying this T cell receptor (beta chain) with a count of one. What it recognizes is unknown. Donors consisted of healthy bone marrow donors. The source of the sample is a study of cytomegalovirus exposure and HLA in healthy donors. Findings of the study overall: According to the study, around 180 TCR beta chains were cytomegalovirus-associated. Follow-up analysis later connected one missense variant in DCLRE1C with trimming of TCR beta V- and J-genes. Later analysis reportedly placed an Asian-associated ancestry cluster below the roughly 680-donor mean in N-insertions.

PCR involved 60 Vbeta and 13 Jbeta primers. The protocol was immunoSEQ multiplex PCR, while the TCRdb copy is restricted to in-frame clones and leaves out a portion. The sample holds fewer than 95,000 clones, roughly four fifths seen once. Germline V gene lookup returns CDR1 MRHNA and CDR2 SNTAGT. V was trimmed by 6 bases and J by 7 bases, leaving 12 bases between them. This CDR3 contains 13 residues. The V call is TRBV6-4, the J call TRBJ1-4, with TRBD1 as a possible D gene (5 bases). Material for sequencing was PBMCs. The sequence was obtained from a man younger than 45 in good health and CMV-seronegative. The CDR3 DNA reads TGTGCCAGCAGCCCGGAGGGGTGTGAAAAACTGTTTTTT. Translation: CASSPEGCEKLFF.